This T cell receptor (beta chain) was profiled in a study of shared clonotypes between healthy human individuals. General study points: Of the naive CD4 clonotypes, around 5.2% were shared across a handful of donors.

The split of CD4+ cells yielded CD45RA+ naive and CD45RA-negative memory subsets. To note about this clone: Its target is unknown.

The assay was immunoSEQ multiplex PCR, and TCRdb's table has in-frame clones only and misses some. This table has approximately 1.5 million clones, roughly 98% appearing once. The V gene lost 0 bases and the J gene lost 4 bases, with 15 bases spanning the gap. The CDR3 spans 16 residues. CDR1 and CDR2 from the germline V gene are SGDLS and YYNGEE. The TCR comes from a man aged 30 to 39 in good health. The chain couples TRBV9 to TRBJ2-3; the D gene could be TRBD1 or TRBD2 (5 bases each). Sequencing used naive CD4+ T cells sorted from blood. Subset given: CD45RA+ positively selected. Here the CDR3 DNA reads TGTGCCAGCAGCGTAGAAAGAGGGGTTGCACCAGATACGCAGTATTTT. This translates into CASSVERGVAPDTQYF.